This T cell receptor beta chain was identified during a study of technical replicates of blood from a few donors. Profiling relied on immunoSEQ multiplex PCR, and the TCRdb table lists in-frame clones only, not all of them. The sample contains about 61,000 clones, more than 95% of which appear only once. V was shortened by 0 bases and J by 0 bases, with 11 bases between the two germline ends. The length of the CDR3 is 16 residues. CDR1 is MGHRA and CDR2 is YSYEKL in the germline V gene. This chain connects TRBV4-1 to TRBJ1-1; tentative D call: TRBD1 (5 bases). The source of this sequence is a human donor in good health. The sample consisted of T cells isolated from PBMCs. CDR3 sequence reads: CASSQDRRQMNTEAFF. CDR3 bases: TGCGCCAGCAGCCAAGACCGACGACAGATGAACACTGAAGCTTTCTTT.